The next 14 T cell receptor beta chains were all read from a single sample in a study of T cell responses to AZD1222 COVID-19 vaccine. Assay: immunoSEQ multiplex PCR; the TCRdb copy retains only in-frame clones and omits some. The sample lists 130,000 to 150,000 clones, approximately 86% occurring once. Sequencing used peripheral blood, obtained 28 days after the second dose of the MenACWY control vaccine. The receptors come from an adult who received the MenACWY meningococcal vaccine as a control.

The chain carries TRBV28 and TRBJ2-5, with 8 bases aligning to TRBD2. V shed 2 bases and J 4 bases; nucleotides not matched to a gene: 3. Germline assignment: CDR1 MDHEN and CDR2 SYDVKM. The CDR3 has 14 residues. The CDR3 sequence: CASSLIGGGETQYF. Written as DNA, the CDR3 is TGTGCCAGCAGTTTAATCGGGGGGGGAGAGACCCAGTACTTC. Variable domain in full (rest from reference TRBV28 and TRBJ2-5): DVKVTQSSRYLVKRTGEKVFLECVQDMDHENMFWYRQDPGLGLRLIYFSYDVKMKEKGDIPEGYSVSREKKERFSLILESASTNQTSMYLCASSLIGGGETQYFGPGTRLLVL.

This clone was seen more than once but under ten times. The V and J genes are TRBV20-1 and TRBJ1-2; D is undetermined. Germline assignment: CDR1 DFQATT and CDR2 SNEGSKA (reference sequence). The CDR3 is made up of 10 amino acids. With 5 bases removed from V and 8 bases from J, the gap between germline ends came to 9 bases. The DNA for the CDR3 is TGCAGTGCTTCCCCCTTCGGCTACACCTTC. It codes for CSASPFGYTF.

This chain uses TRBV10-1 with TRBJ1-4, with D possibly matching TRBD1 (5 bases). Germline-derived CDR1 and CDR2 are WNHNN and SYGVQD (reference sequence). V lost 3 bases and J lost 7, with 18 bases in between. The CDR3 runs 16 residues. This CDR3 is CASSEPRGTEGEKLFF. In DNA form, the CDR3 reads TGCGCCAGCAGTGAACCGCGGGGCACGGAGGGTGAAAAACTGTTTTTT.

The chain employs TRBV30 and TRBJ2-1; 7 bases fit TRBD1. The germline V gene encodes CDR1 GTSNPN and CDR2 SVGIG (reference sequence). The V segment lost 4 bases and the J segment 8 bases; nucleotides outside the gene matches: 5. CDR3 length: 12 residues. Here the CDR3 DNA reads TGTGCCTGGAAGACAGGGTGGGATGAGCAGTTCTTC. Translation gives CAWKTGWDEQFF. Filled out from reference TRBV30 and TRBJ2-1, the complete variable domain reads SQTIHQWPATLVQPVGSPLSLECTVEGTSNPNLYWYRQAAGRGLQLLFYSVGIGQISSEVPQNLSASRPQDRQFILSSKKLLLSDSGFYLCAWKTGWDEQFFGPGTRLTVL.

This chain joins TRBV5-1 and TRBJ1-2; D may be TRBD1 (5 bases). Trimming cost V 2 bases and J 4 bases, with 15 bases left between them. The CDR3 is 15 amino acids. Germline V CDR1 and CDR2: SGHRS, YFSETQ. DNA of the CDR3: TGCGCCAGCAGCTTTATGGCAGGGAGTGGCTATGGCTACACCTTC. Protein: CASSFMAGSGYGYTF.

About this clone itself: Other DNA sequences within the sample encode an identical CDR3. The chain joins TRBV30 to TRBJ1-5, with a possible D match to TRBD1 (6 bases). The CDR3 is 13 residues long. The V gene's germline CDR1 is GTSNPN and CDR2 SVGIG (reference sequence). The V end lost 2 bases, the J end lost 5 bases, and 10 bases lay between the germline ends. The CDR3 sequence: CAWSLQGYQPQHF. CDR3 coding DNA: TGTGCCTGGAGTTTACAGGGCTATCAGCCCCAGCATTTT.

The chain has TRBV9 and TRBJ1-2, with 7 bases matching TRBD1. This CDR3 is built from 15 residues. The junction had 4 bases not matched to a gene; V was cut back by 2 bases and J by 0 bases. Germline assignment: CDR1 SGDLS and CDR2 YYNGEE. The CDR3, as DNA: TGTGCCAGCAGCGTTTCAGGGGGGGCTAACTATGGCTACACCTTC. It specifies CASSVSGGANYGYTF. The complete variable domain, with remaining parts taken from reference TRBV9 and TRBJ1-2, reads DSGVTQTPKHLITATGQRVTLRCSPRSGDLSVYWYQQSLDQGLQFLIQYYNGEERAKGNILERFSAQQFPDLHSELNLSSLELGDSALYFCASSVSGGANYGYTFGSGTRLTVV.

The genes are TRBV29-1 and TRBJ2-7; unclear D gene. The V and J ends lost 0 bases and 0 bases respectively, with 12 bases between them. Germline V gene lookup returns CDR1 SQVTM and CDR2 ANQGSEA. The CDR3 has 15 residues. In DNA form, the CDR3 reads TGCAGCGTTGAAGATGAAGATAGCTCCTCCTACGAGCAGTACTTC. Its translation is CSVEDEDSSSYEQYF.

The chain has TRBV7-2 and TRBJ1-2, with TRBD1 identical over 8 bases. Germline V gives CDR1 SGHTA, CDR2 FQGNSA. The CDR3 length is 15 residues. The junction had 6 bases not matched to a gene; V was cut back by 6 bases and J by 0 bases. The CDR3 nucleotides are TGTGCCAGCAGGCTAGGACAGGGACCTAACTATGGCTACACCTTC. Encoded protein: CASRLGQGPNYGYTF.

The rearrangement uses TRBV4-3 and TRBJ1-2; D remains ambiguous. CDR1 LGHNA and CDR2 YSLEER come from the germline V gene. CDR3 length: 15 amino acids. Trimming took off 0 bases at V and 0 bases at J, with 8 bases between the two ends. CDR3 bases: TGCGCCAGCAGCCAAGAGTTGGGTTCTAACTATGGCTACACCTTC. Protein sequence: CASSQELGSNYGYTF.

This chain connects TRBV5-4 to TRBJ1-3, with D maybe TRBD1 (6 bases). Germline CDR1 SGHNT, CDR2 YYREEE (reference sequence). The CDR3 consists of 18 residues. With 0 bases removed from V and 1 base from J, the gap between germline ends came to 17 bases. This chain's CDR3 is CASSLGLAGASSGNTIYF. DNA for the CDR3: TGTGCCAGCAGCTTGGGCCTGGCAGGGGCTTCATCTGGAAACACCATATATTTT.

The CDR3: CASGIRDRGDGYTF. CDR3 DNA sequence: TGTGCCAGTGGGATCCGGGACAGGGGTGATGGCTACACCTTC. The chain couples TRBV7-2 to TRBJ1-2, with TRBD1 identical over 10 bases. The CDR3 runs to 14 residues. Trimming removed 9 bases from V and 6 bases from J; junction bases left unmatched: 10. Germline values: CDR1 SGHTA, CDR2 FQGNSA.

The chain has TRBV6-5 and TRBJ2-1, with D unclear. The CDR3 contains 11 residues. In germline, CDR1 is MNHEY, CDR2 SVGAGI. V lost 6 bases, J lost 10 bases, and 10 bases lay in between. The CDR3 DNA reads TGTGCCAGCAGCCTTGGCTTCGAGCAGTTCTTC. Protein: CASSLGFEQFF.

The rearrangement links TRBV7-9 to TRBJ2-2; D not resolved. The CDR3 length is 17 residues. The germline CDR1 and CDR2 sequences are SEHNR and FQNEAQ (reference sequence). V shed 6 bases and J shed 2 bases, with 19 bases lying between them. The DNA of the CDR3 is TGTGCCAGCAGTCCCTCCGCGTGGTACGATAACACCGGGGAGCTGTTTTTT. Its translation is CASSPSAWYDNTGELFF.